These 5 T cell receptor beta chains were sequenced from one sample in a study of TIL therapy for anti-PD-1-resistant metastatic lung cancer (dated by TCRdb to the early 2020s). TCR beta CDR3 regions were amplified from genomic DNA by bias-controlled multiplex PCR with the immunoSEQ v3 hsTCRB kit. What TCRdb holds here is the immuneACCESS table cut down to in-frame rearrangements. Part of the clones is not present; checked against another copy, under half of the missing clones reflect an unresolved V gene, and the others are unexplained. The sample contains 95,000 or so clones, 50% to 70% of them found a single time. The ten largest clonotypes hold over 9.5% of the sample. The time point label of this sample denotes: pre-treatment sample, taken before nivolumab and TIL therapy. Baseline tumor samples were excised metastases, mostly pleural nodules or supraclavicular lymph nodes, from the same resection used to grow TIL.

The material was tumor tissue, obtained at baseline. The source is a person aged 25 to 85 with non-small cell lung cancer.

Remarks on this clone: This same CDR3 is encoded by further DNA sequences in the sample. The chain recombines TRBV6-5 with TRBJ1-5; 7 bases match TRBD1. This CDR3 spans 13 amino acids. V lost 7 bases, J lost 6 bases, and 6 bases stayed unmatched. Per the germline V gene, CDR1 is MNHEY and CDR2 is SVGAGI. CDR3 in amino acids: CASNDRVGQPQHF. The CDR3 region has the DNA TGTGCCAGCAACGACAGGGTGGGTCAGCCCCAGCATTTT.

A single count supports this clone. This chain uses TRBV28 with TRBJ1-5; D is unclear. Germline V gives CDR1 MDHEN, CDR2 SYDVKM. This CDR3 is built from 17 residues. V was pared by 2 bases and J by 5 bases, with 19 bases between. Here the CDR3 reads CASSLTSGGSFDQPQHF. In DNA, the CDR3 is TGTGCCAGCAGTTTAACGTCGGGAGGGTCGTTCGATCAGCCCCAGCATTTT.

This rearrangement joins TRBV7-6 to TRBJ1-5; D unresolved. Looked up from germline, CDR1 is SGHVS and CDR2 is FNYEAQ. Trimming shortened V by 8 bases and J by 4 bases, and 12 bases separated the two germline ends. The CDR3 runs to 13 residues. The CDR3 here is CASAIGINQPQHF. CDR3 nucleotide sequence: TGTGCCAGCGCGATCGGGATAAATCAGCCCCAGCATTTT.

This chain links TRBV7-6 with TRBJ2-3; D may be TRBD1 or TRBD2 (5 bases each). CDR3 size: 11 residues. V lost 5 bases to trimming and J lost 6 bases, with 6 bases between them. The germline gives CDR1 SGHVS, CDR2 FNYEAQ. For the CDR3, the DNA is TGTGCCAGCAGCGAGGGGGATACGCAGTATTTT. Its protein is CASSEGDTQYF.

This chain joins TRBV7-2 and TRBJ2-1, with TRBD1 matching over 7 bases. CDR1 is SGHTA and CDR2 is FQGNSA in the germline V gene. This CDR3 region has 15 residues. With 0 bases clipped from V and 6 bases from J, the junction kept 5 bases outside the gene matches. This chain's CDR3 is CASSLAGGASNEQFF. Here the CDR3 DNA reads TGTGCCAGCAGCTTAGCAGGGGGCGCATCCAATGAGCAGTTCTTC.